Below, 18 T cell receptor beta chains from the same sample are listed, as sequenced in a study of blood T cell repertoires in COVID-19 (dated by TCRdb to 2020 to 2022). Library preparation was by the immunoSEQ multiplex PCR assay. TCRdb limited this immuneACCESS table to in-frame rearrangements with V and J called. A share of clones is missing; checked studies link under half to unresolved V genes, and the rest is unexplained. For this sample there are a few hundred thousand clones; 80% to 90% appear just once. The ten top clones hold under 2.5% of the sample. The source material was PBMCs or T cells enriched from blood (not recorded which). All receptors come from a man under 40 who had recovered from COVID-19.

V gene TRBV25-1 combines with J gene TRBJ2-7; 9 bases are shared with TRBD1. Germline CDR1 is MGHDK and CDR2 is SYGVNS. The junction had 3 bases not matched to a gene; V was cut back by 7 bases and J by 5 bases. The CDR3 spans 12 residues. The CDR3 nucleotides read TGTGCCAGCACCGGGACAGGGAACGAGCAGTACTTC. Translating it yields CASTGTGNEQYF.

The V call is TRBV6-5, the J call TRBJ1-5; TRBD1 is a possible D gene (6 bases). The V end was cut by 5 bases, the J end by 7 bases, with 12 bases between. The CDR3 sequence is 13 residues long. The germline V gene has CDR1 MNHEY and CDR2 SVGAGI. CDR3 region: CASSNQGSQPQHF. DNA for the CDR3: TGTGCCAGCAGTAACCAGGGGTCCCAGCCCCAGCATTTT.

This clone was found a few times. The chain links TRBV6-2 or TRBV6-3 to TRBJ1-5; no clear D gene. The germline V gene has CDR1 MNHEY and CDR2 SVGEGT. The CDR3 is made up of 18 amino acids. V lost 6 bases and J lost 2, with 23 bases in between. The DNA of the CDR3 is TGTGCCAGCAGCCCTCTGCCCCCTGCGCTCGCGGGCAATCAGCCCCAGCATTTT. This translates into CASSPLPPALAGNQPQHF.

This clone has only a few counts. The rearrangement uses TRBV11-3 and TRBJ2-1, with 8 bases that match TRBD2. The germline V gene has CDR1 SGHNT and CDR2 YENEEA. The CDR3 runs to 16 residues. The J segment lost 0 bases and the V segment lost 3 bases, leaving 4 bases of the junction unmatched. The CDR3: CASSFSGDYSYNEQFF. The CDR3 DNA is TGTGCCAGCAGCTTTAGCGGGGACTACTCCTACAATGAGCAGTTCTTC.

This chain connects TRBV30 to TRBJ1-5; 11 bases map to TRBD1. The trim removed 2 bases at V and 6 bases at J, leaving 9 bases unmatched. The CDR3 covers 16 residues. In germline, CDR1 is GTSNPN, CDR2 SVGIG (reference sequence). The CDR3 sequence is CAWSKRTGGLIQPQHF. The CDR3 DNA sequence: TGTGCCTGGAGTAAAAGGACAGGGGGCTTGATTCAGCCCCAGCATTTT.

V usage is TRBV7-2 and J usage is TRBJ1-6; D remains unclear. The length of the CDR3 is 14 residues. The V end lost 5 bases, the J end lost 0 bases, and 5 bases lay between the germline ends. From germline, CDR1 is SGHTA and CDR2 FQGNSA. This chain's CDR3 is CASSPSSYNSPLHF. The CDR3 DNA is TGTGCCAGCAGCCCCTCCTCCTATAATTCACCCCTCCACTTT.

V is TRBV11-3 and J is TRBJ1-6; D not resolved. Germline CDR1 is SGHNT and CDR2 is YENEEA. Trimming took off 0 bases at V and 8 bases at J, with 5 bases between the two ends. The CDR3 has 13 residues. CDR3 bases: TGTGCCAGCAGCTTAGATCTTTATTCACCCCTCCACTTT. This gives the protein CASSLDLYSPLHF.

The rearrangement joins TRBV24-1 to TRBJ2-1; D is unclear. V was clipped by 0 bases and J by 0 bases, with 8 bases between them. Germline loops: CDR1 KGHDR, CDR2 SFDVKD. The CDR3 extends over 16 amino acids. The CDR3 coding sequence is TGTGCCACCAGTGATTTGGAGAGCCTCTCCTACAATGAGCAGTTCTTC. It codes for CATSDLESLSYNEQFF.

About this clone itself: A read error may account for a junction end that differs from germline. The V call is TRBV7-9, the J call TRBJ1-1, with TRBD1 matching 8 bases. Per the germline V gene, CDR1 is SEHNR and CDR2 is FQNEAQ (reference sequence). CDR3 length: 14 residues. CDR3 sequence (DNA): TGTGCCAGCAGCCCCCAGGGGGCCGGAGGGGTAATGATCTTT. It is translated as CASSPQGAGGVMIF.

This clone has more than one count but fewer than ten. This chain joins TRBV3-1 (or the pseudogene TRBV3-2) and TRBJ2-1; 8 bases line up with TRBD2. The V gene's germline CDR1 is LGHDT and CDR2 YNNKEL (reference sequence). V was clipped by 4 bases and J by 8 bases; unmatched bases: 7. CDR3 length equals 14 residues. The CDR3 coding sequence is TGTGCCAGCAGCCCCGGGACTAGGAGAGATGAGCAGTTCTTC. This sequence encodes CASSPGTRRDEQFF.

The chain employs TRBV5-6 and TRBJ1-2; D possibly corresponds to TRBD1 (6 bases). V lost 3 bases to trimming and J lost 7 bases, with 13 bases between them. The CDR3 loop spans 13 amino acids. Looked up from germline, CDR1 is SGHDT and CDR2 is YYEEEE. The CDR3, as DNA: TGTGCCAGCAGCTCCGGACAGCACCCTGGCTACACCTTC. This encodes CASSSGQHPGYTF.

This clone was seen a single time. V and J are TRBV11-3 and TRBJ2-7, with 8 bases fitting TRBD1. The germline V gene encodes CDR1 SGHNT and CDR2 YENEEA. V lost 0 bases and J lost 5; bases outside the gene matches: 9. There are 16 residues in the CDR3. The CDR3 DNA follows: TGTGCCAGCAGCTTAGACTACCGGACAGGGACCCACGAGCAGTACTTC. The encoded protein is CASSLDYRTGTHEQYF.

The gene calls are TRBV14 and TRBJ2-5, with 8 nucleotides matching TRBD1. Germline values: CDR1 SGHDN, CDR2 FVKESK. This CDR3 region has 15 residues. V lost 2 bases and J lost 5; bases outside the gene matches: 7. The CDR3 here is CASSQRTGTRETQYF. The DNA of the CDR3 is TGTGCCAGCAGCCAACGGACAGGGACGAGGGAGACCCAGTACTTC.

This clone was counted once. The chain employs TRBV29-1 and TRBJ1-3; tentatively, D is TRBD1 (5 bases). The germline V and J ends were trimmed by 6 bases and 4 bases, with 10 bases remaining between them. CDR1 and CDR2 (germline): SQVTM, ANQGSEA. The CDR3 consists of 12 residues. The CDR3 reads CSVGAQGNTIYF. The DNA for the CDR3 is TGCAGCGTAGGGGCTCAAGGAAACACCATATATTTT. The entire variable domain, with the rest obtained from reference TRBV29-1 and TRBJ1-3, is as follows: SAVISQKPSRDICQRGTSLTIQCQVDSQVTMMFWYRQQPGQSLTLIATANQGSEATYESGFVIDKFPISRPNLTFSTLTVSNMSPEDSSIYLCSVGAQGNTIYFGEGSWLTVV.

V gene TRBV5-1 combines with J gene TRBJ2-7; tentatively, D is TRBD2 (5 bases). The CDR3 is made up of 14 amino acids. Germline-derived CDR1 and CDR2 are SGHRS and YFSETQ. The germline V and J ends were trimmed by 4 bases and 1 base, with 12 bases remaining between them. This CDR3 is CASSREGISYEQYF. For the CDR3, the DNA is TGCGCCAGCAGCCGCGAGGGTATTTCCTACGAGCAGTACTTC.

The J gene is TRBJ2-5, the V gene TRBV5-6; TRBD2 agrees at 8 bases. The CDR3 consists of 16 residues. J was trimmed by 5 bases and V by 0 bases; bases with no gene match: 9. Germline V CDR1 and CDR2: SGHDT, YYEEEE. The CDR3 is CASSLELRGVGETQYF. CDR3 sequence (DNA): TGTGCCAGCAGCTTGGAGCTGCGGGGGGTAGGCGAGACCCAGTACTTC.

J is TRBJ1-2 and V is TRBV10-3, with a weak D call TRBD1 (6 bases). Trimming cost V 5 bases and J 4 bases, with 14 bases left between them. CDR1 is ENHRY and CDR2 is SYGVKD in the germline V gene. This CDR3 is built from 14 residues. The CDR3 region has the DNA TGTGCCATCAGTTCAAGACAGGAGCTCTATGGCTACACCTTC. Translating it yields CAISSRQELYGYTF.

The chain combines TRBV4-3 with TRBJ1-1, with 9 bases aligning to TRBD1. The CDR3 runs 14 residues. Germline CDR1 is LGHNA and CDR2 is YSLEER. V dropped 6 bases and J dropped 5; count of bases not matched to a gene: 7. Here the CDR3 reads CASSLLQGATEAFF. The CDR3 region has the DNA TGCGCCAGCAGTCTATTACAGGGGGCTACTGAAGCTTTCTTT.